The 9 T cell receptor beta chains reported below all come from one sample, sequenced in a study of T-cell reconstitution after alpha-beta-depleted transplantation in children. Preparation of the TCRbeta library was carried out with unique molecular identifiers. One entry per CDR3 protein, called by TCRdb with MiXCR from the PCR reads. The repertoire holds some 520,000 distinct CDR3 sequences, with approximately 32% as singletons. The sequences come from PBMCs from the stem cell graft donor, collected from the stem cell graft. The receptors derive from a human donor who donated a stem cell graft to a child with aplastic anemia.

This clonotype showed up just a few times. The chain uses TRBV6-1 and TRBJ2-2; 14 nucleotides line up with TRBD2. The germline gives CDR1 MNHNS, CDR2 SASEGT. The CDR3 is made up of 16 amino acids. With V trimmed by 6 bases and J by 6 bases, 6 bases remained unmatched. The CDR3 here is CASSLGLAGEPGELFF. CDR3 nucleotides: TGTGCCAGCAGCTTGGGACTAGCGGGAGAACCCGGGGAGCTGTTTTTT.

The chain joins TRBV12-3 or TRBV12-4 to TRBJ2-1; TRBD2 might be the D (6 bases). This CDR3 has 14 residues. Trimming removed 11 bases from V and 0 bases from J, with 14 bases in between. Here the CDR3 reads CAGAGGSSYNEQFF. In nucleotides, the CDR3 is TGTGCCGGGGCCGGGGGAAGCTCCTACAATGAGCAGTTCTTC.

This clonotype was seen a handful of times. The V call is TRBV12-2, the J call TRBJ2-7. TRBV12-2 is described as a pseudogene. The CDR3 runs to 16 residues. CDR3 sequence reads: CASRRPASGRTYEQYV. In nucleotides, the CDR3 is TGTGCAAGTCGTCGGCCTGCTAGCGGGAGGACTTACGAGCAGTACGTC.

This clonotype has just a few counts. The chain links TRBV5-1 to TRBJ2-6; 10 bases align to TRBD1. The CDR3 length is 17 residues. The trim removed 5 bases at V and 6 bases at J, leaving 11 bases unmatched. CDR1 and CDR2 (germline): SGHRS, YFSETQ. Here the CDR3 reads CASSTGTGVKEANVLTF. The CDR3 DNA reads as TGCGCCAGCAGTACCGGGACAGGGGTAAAGGAGGCCAACGTCCTGACTTTC.

CDR3 loop: CASTSLATDTQYF. The CDR3 DNA is TGTGCCAGCACGTCCCTAGCGACAGATACGCAGTATTTT. The rearrangement links TRBV27 to TRBJ2-3; tentative D call: TRBD2 (6 bases). Trimming removed 7 bases at V and 3 bases at J, with 11 bases between. The CDR3 is 13 residues long. Germline V CDR1 and CDR2: MNHEY, SMNVEV (reference sequence).

This clonotype was seen a few times. This chain joins TRBV20-1 and TRBJ2-3, with a possible D match to TRBD2 (6 bases). The CDR3 has 13 residues. The germline V gene encodes CDR1 DFQATT and CDR2 SNEGSKA (reference sequence). Trimming removed 3 bases at V and 7 bases at J, with 14 bases between. The CDR3 is CSARDSLAYTQYF. For the CDR3, the DNA is TGCAGTGCTAGGGACTCCCTAGCGTATACGCAGTATTTT.

The rearrangement joins TRBV6-2 or TRBV6-3 to TRBJ1-5; maybe TRBD1 (6 bases). The CDR3 length is 15 residues. Deletions cut 6 bases from V and 6 bases from J, with 18 bases between. Germline lookup yields CDR1 MNHEY and CDR2 SVGEGT. CDR3 sequence reads: CASRDSRGSAQPQHF. DNA for the CDR3: TGTGCCAGCAGAGATAGCAGGGGATCGGCTCAGCCCCAGCATTTT.

The chain joins TRBV20-1 to TRBJ2-3; D possibly corresponds to TRBD2 (6 bases). Trimming shortened V by 5 bases and J by 1 base, and 19 bases separated the two germline ends. The CDR3 is made up of 16 amino acids. Germline CDR1 and CDR2: DFQATT and SNEGSKA (reference sequence). The CDR3 DNA reads TGCAGTGCTGCCCAATTCGGGAGAGGAGGCACAGATACGCAGTATTTT. Encoded protein: CSAAQFGRGGTDTQYF.

The table lists this clonotype with a few counts. The gene calls are TRBV19 and TRBJ2-1, with D perhaps TRBD1 (5 bases). V dropped 3 bases and J dropped 6 bases, with 9 bases sitting between them. CDR1 and CDR2 from the germline V gene are LNHDA and SQIVND (reference sequence). This CDR3 is built from 13 residues. The CDR3 reads CASSMNRPNEQFF. The CDR3 region has the DNA TGTGCCAGTAGTATGAACAGGCCCAATGAGCAGTTCTTC.